This TCR beta chain derives from a study of human T cells and chemical hapten exposure. The overall study: Each patch test put 0.01% DPC on the upper back, and results were read at 6 days. Diagnoses of alopecia areata, totalis or universalis occurred in mostly female patients. Study results and limitations: TCRs at high frequency, those above 1 in 1000, did not change with DPC sensitization.

The sample's time point: pre-sensitization, week 0. Noted treatment: therapeutic diphenylcyclopropenone sensitization with weekly scalp DPC. This CDR3 is 17 amino acids long. The V and J ends lost 0 bases and 9 bases respectively, with 21 bases between them. Germline V gene sequence: CDR1 LNHNV, CDR2 YYDKDF (reference sequence). This clonotype showed up many times. No antigen is known for it. One entry per CDR3 protein results from TCRdb running MiXCR on the RACE reads. The sample lists about 110,000 distinct CDR3 sequences; approximately 12% were seen once. This sequence joins TRBV15 and TRBJ2-1, with D possibly matching TRBD2 (6 bases). The sequencing here drew on whole blood, taken in connection with sensitization to the hapten diphenylcyclopropenone (DPC). The clonotype was recovered from a woman between 45 and 65 years old with alopecia areata. Some clones in this sample may be carry-over from other donors' samples. CDR3 sequence reads: CATSRDHGGGPLGEQFF. CDR3 coding DNA: TGTGCCACCAGCAGAGATCACGGGGGTGGCCCTCTCGGTGAGCAGTTCTTC.